The 30 T cell receptor beta chains listed next were all sequenced from one sample in a study of blood T cell repertoires in COVID-19. Repertoires were generated with immunoSEQ multiplex PCR, while TCRdb's copy carries only in-frame clones and drops some. The repertoire holds 300,000 to 400,000 clones, with more than 75% as singletons. Sequencing used PBMCs or T cells enriched from blood (not recorded which). The receptors derive from a man between 60 and 70 years old who had recovered from COVID-19.

This clone was observed at least ten times. The chain couples TRBV6-1 to TRBJ1-5; D is unclear. Trimming cost V 3 bases and J 6 bases, with 12 bases left between them. The CDR3 is 14 amino acids. Germline V gene sequence: CDR1 MNHNS, CDR2 SASEGT. The CDR3 reads CASSDQTVSQPQHF. In DNA form, the CDR3 reads TGTGCCAGCAGTGACCAGACTGTTAGTCAGCCCCAGCATTTT.

The chain uses TRBV19 and TRBJ1-5, with TRBD1 identical over 9 bases. Germline V gene lookup returns CDR1 LNHDA and CDR2 SQIVND (reference sequence). Germline trimming cut 5 bases from V and 2 bases from J; bases unmatched to any gene: 7. This CDR3 has 16 amino acids. DNA for the CDR3: TGTGCCAGTAGTTCCGCCTGGACAGGGGGCAATCAGCCCCAGCATTTT. Protein sequence: CASSSAWTGGNQPQHF.

The chain carries TRBV5-1 and TRBJ2-7, with D tentatively TRBD2 (5 bases). This CDR3 has 13 amino acids. Per germline, CDR1 SGHRS and CDR2 YFSETQ. The V gene lost 4 bases and the J gene lost 1 base, with 9 bases spanning the gap. CDR3 protein: CASSTDLSYEQYF. CDR3 DNA: TGCGCCAGCAGCACGGACTTGTCCTACGAGCAGTACTTC.

The gene calls are TRBV3-1 (or the pseudogene TRBV3-2) and TRBJ2-2, with 10 bases matching TRBD2. V shed 0 bases, J shed 5 bases, and the junction held 9 bases outside the gene matches. Germline V gene data show CDR1 as LGHDT and CDR2 as YNNKEL (reference sequence). This CDR3 is 18 amino acids long. This chain's CDR3 is CASSQDTLAGVWTGELFF. The CDR3 region has the DNA TGTGCCAGCAGCCAAGATACGCTAGCGGGGGTGTGGACCGGGGAGCTGTTTTTT.

This chain links TRBV7-2 with TRBJ2-4, with TRBD2 as a possible D gene (5 bases). The CDR3 runs 13 residues. V gave up 4 bases and J gave up 5 bases, with 9 bases separating them. Germline V CDR1 and CDR2: SGHTA, FQGNSA. CDR3 residues: CASSSWTENIQYF. The CDR3 region has the DNA TGTGCCAGCAGCTCCTGGACTGAAAACATTCAGTACTTC.

The gene calls are TRBV11-3 and TRBJ2-3, with D possibly matching TRBD2 (6 bases). Germline-derived CDR1 and CDR2 are SGHNT and YENEEA. Trimming cost V 1 base and J 11 bases, with 22 bases left between them. CDR3 size: 16 residues. The CDR3 protein is CASSLVAGTLPTRQYF. DNA for the CDR3: TGTGCCAGCAGCTTAGTGGCCGGGACTCTACCCACACGGCAGTATTTT. Filled out from reference TRBV11-3 and TRBJ2-3, the complete variable domain reads EAGVVQSPRYKIIEKKQPVAFWCNPISGHNTLYWYLQNLGQGPELLIRYENEEAVDDSQLPKDRFSAERLKGVDSTLKIQPAELGDSAVYLCASSLVAGTLPTRQYFGPGTRLTVL.

The chain carries TRBV5-1 and TRBJ1-1; a weak D match, TRBD1 (6 bases). V gave up 7 bases and J gave up 5 bases, with 21 bases separating them. From germline, CDR1 is SGHRS and CDR2 YFSETQ. The CDR3 sequence is 15 residues long. For the CDR3, the DNA is TGCGCCAGCGCTCCGGGCCTTGGGGGCGGGACTGAAGCTTTCTTT. As protein: CASAPGLGGGTEAFF. The full variable domain, completed using reference TRBV5-1 and TRBJ1-1, is KAGVTQTPRYLIKTRGQQVTLSCSPISGHRSVSWYQQTPGQGLQFLFEYFSETQRNKGNFPGRFSGRQFSNSRSEMNVSTLELGDSALYLCASAPGLGGGTEAFFGQGTRLTVV.

The rearrangement links TRBV18 to TRBJ2-2; D perhaps matches TRBD2 (6 bases). The length of the CDR3 is 16 residues. V shed 1 base and J shed 5 bases, with 14 bases lying between them. CDR1 KGHSH and CDR2 LQKENI come from the germline V gene. The CDR3 loop is CASSPLRLVRTGELFF. The CDR3 nucleotides are TGTGCCAGCTCACCACTTCGACTAGTACGGACCGGGGAGCTGTTTTTT. Filled out from reference TRBV18 and TRBJ2-2, the complete variable domain reads NAGVMQNPRHLVRRRGQEARLRCSPMKGHSHVYWYRQLPEEGLKFMVYLQKENIIDESGMPKERFSAEFPKEGPSILRIQQVVRGDSAAYFCASSPLRLVRTGELFFGEGSRLTVL.

The V call is TRBV7-9, the J call TRBJ2-5; perhaps TRBD1 as D (6 bases). CDR3 size: 13 residues. Per the germline V gene, CDR1 is SEHNR and CDR2 is FQNEAQ (reference sequence). The V end was cut by 5 bases, the J end by 5 bases, with 12 bases between. The DNA of the CDR3 is TGTGCCAGCAGCCGGGTCACAGGGGAGACCCAGTACTTC. It specifies CASSRVTGETQYF.

The CDR3: CASRPGQRYTGELFF. The CDR3 DNA follows: TGTGCCAGTCGGCCGGGACAGAGATACACCGGGGAGCTGTTTTTT. The chain recombines TRBV6-5 with TRBJ2-2, with 7 bases lining up with TRBD1. The junction had 10 bases not matched to a gene; V was cut back by 9 bases and J by 3 bases. CDR1 is MNHEY, CDR2 SVGAGI, per germline. CDR3 length: 15 residues.

The chain combines TRBV5-1 with TRBJ2-3; 8 nucleotides align to TRBD2. The ends lost 4 bases at V and 3 bases at J; junction bases unmatched: 7. The CDR3 runs 15 residues. Per germline, CDR1 SGHRS and CDR2 YFSETQ. The CDR3 sequence is CASSGSGTLTDTQYF. CDR3 sequence (DNA): TGCGCCAGCAGCGGTAGCGGGACGTTGACAGATACGCAGTATTTT. Filled out from reference TRBV5-1 and TRBJ2-3, the complete variable domain reads KAGVTQTPRYLIKTRGQQVTLSCSPISGHRSVSWYQQTPGQGLQFLFEYFSETQRNKGNFPGRFSGRQFSNSRSEMNVSTLELGDSALYLCASSGSGTLTDTQYFGPGTRLTVL.

The chain recombines TRBV4-3 with TRBJ1-2; 10 bases align to TRBD1. The CDR3 consists of 17 residues. V was clipped by 1 base and J by 1 base; unmatched bases: 6. Germline V gives CDR1 LGHNA, CDR2 YSLEER. This CDR3 is CASSQVTGTGDNYGYTF. The DNA of the CDR3 is TGCGCCAGCAGCCAAGTAACCGGGACAGGGGATAACTATGGCTACACCTTC.

This CDR3 is CASSVVAEGRNSNEQFF. DNA for the CDR3: TGTGCCAGCAGCGTAGTTGCGGAGGGCCGGAATTCCAATGAGCAGTTCTTC. This rearrangement joins TRBV9 to TRBJ2-1, with D possibly being TRBD2 (6 bases). The CDR3 consists of 17 residues. Germline V gene sequence: CDR1 SGDLS, CDR2 YYNGEE. The V end lost 0 bases, the J end lost 6 bases, and 19 bases lay between the germline ends.

This clone has more than one count but fewer than ten. The rearrangement uses TRBV11-3 and TRBJ2-1; 11 bases align to TRBD2. The CDR3 has 14 amino acids. With V trimmed by 10 bases and J by 4 bases, 6 bases remained unmatched. Germline V gene data show CDR1 as SGHNT and CDR2 as YENEEA. The DNA of the CDR3 is TGTGCCAACGGACTAGCGGGCAAATACAATGAGCAGTTCTTC. Translated: CANGLAGKYNEQFF. Full variable domain (outside the CDR3, taken from reference TRBV11-3 and TRBJ2-1): EAGVVQSPRYKIIEKKQPVAFWCNPISGHNTLYWYLQNLGQGPELLIRYENEEAVDDSQLPKDRFSAERLKGVDSTLKIQPAELGDSAVYLCANGLAGKYNEQFFGPGTRLTVL.

V is TRBV3-1 (or the pseudogene TRBV3-2) and J is TRBJ1-2; tentatively, D is TRBD1 (5 bases). Trimming removed 1 base at V and 0 bases at J, with 9 bases between. The CDR3 length is 15 residues. Germline values: CDR1 LGHDT, CDR2 YNNKEL (reference sequence). Here the CDR3 reads CASSQAGPSNYGYTF. The CDR3 nucleotides are TGTGCCAGCAGCCAAGCAGGGCCATCTAACTATGGCTACACCTTC.

The CDR3 DNA is TGCGCCAGCAGCCAGGCTGAAAAACTGTTTTTT. It encodes CASSQAEKLFF. V usage is TRBV4-1 and J usage is TRBJ1-4, with D uncertain. Germline loops: CDR1 MGHRA, CDR2 YSYEKL. The CDR3 sequence is 11 residues long. Between the trimmed V and J ends, which lost 3 bases and 7 bases, there was a span of 3 bases.

This clone was counted between two and nine times. The rearrangement uses TRBV6-5 and TRBJ2-1; TRBD2 might be the D (6 bases). CDR3 size: 14 residues. Germline lookup yields CDR1 MNHEY and CDR2 SVGAGI. Trimming shortened V by 6 bases and J by 9 bases, and 18 bases separated the two germline ends. Written as DNA, the CDR3 is TGTGCCAGCAGACCCACTAGCACGGCTGGTGAGCAGTTCTTC. Translated, it gives CASRPTSTAGEQFF.

This clone was seen more than once but under ten times. V gene TRBV7-6 combines with J gene TRBJ2-1; 7 bases match TRBD1. V was pared by 1 base and J by 10 bases, with 16 bases of the junction left unmatched. Per germline, CDR1 SGHVS and CDR2 FNYEAQ. The CDR3 runs 17 residues. The CDR3 DNA follows: TGTGCCAGCAGCTTAGAGGCTCTTCACAGGGGCACGGGAGAGCAGTTCTTC. Protein sequence: CASSLEALHRGTGEQFF.

This chain links TRBV24-1 with TRBJ2-7, with 13 bases lining up with TRBD2. Germline CDR1 is KGHDR and CDR2 is SFDVKD. The CDR3 loop spans 19 amino acids. V shed 6 bases, J shed 3 bases, and the junction held 16 bases outside the gene matches. CDR3 DNA sequence: TGTGCCACCAGTCTACGTGGACTAGCGGGGGAAAATGGAGTCTACGAGCAGTACTTC. Translation gives CATSLRGLAGENGVYEQYF.

The chain uses TRBV7-9 and TRBJ2-3; D perhaps matches TRBD1 (5 bases). V gave up 1 base and J gave up 4 bases, with 12 bases separating them. Germline V lookup: CDR1 SEHNR, CDR2 FQNEAQ (reference sequence). This CDR3 contains 15 residues. CDR3 sequence reads: CASSLVGQGPDTQYF. DNA for the CDR3: TGTGCCAGCAGCTTAGTAGGGCAGGGCCCAGATACGCAGTATTTT.

In this sample, this clone turned up a few times. CDR3 residues: CASSDFYGRASGNTIYF. The DNA of the CDR3 is TGTGCCAGCAGTGATTTTTACGGCAGGGCCTCTGGAAACACCATATATTTT. The V gene is TRBV2, the J gene TRBJ1-3; tentatively, D is TRBD1 (5 bases). Germline V gene lookup returns CDR1 SNHLY and CDR2 FYNNEI. CDR3 size: 17 residues. Trimming removed 3 bases at V and 0 bases at J, with 15 bases between.

The chain recombines TRBV6-5 with TRBJ1-2; tentative D call: TRBD1 (6 bases). CDR3 size: 12 residues. The germline gives CDR1 MNHEY, CDR2 SVGAGI. V gave up 6 bases and J gave up 2 bases, with 7 bases separating them. CDR3 amino acids: CASRTGNYGYTF. As DNA, the CDR3 is TGTGCCAGCAGAACAGGGAACTATGGCTACACCTTC.

The CDR3 loop is CASSDPGTGAGYTF. The CDR3 nucleotides are TGTGCCAGCAGTGACCCCGGGACAGGTGCTGGCTACACCTTC. The gene calls are TRBV6-2 or TRBV6-3 and TRBJ1-2; the match to TRBD1 covers 8 bases. The V segment lost 5 bases and the J segment 7 bases; nucleotides outside the gene matches: 9. This CDR3 comprises 14 residues. Looked up from germline, CDR1 is MNHEY and CDR2 is SVGEGT.

This sequence joins TRBV19 and TRBJ1-5; 7 positions agree with TRBD1. The germline CDR1 and CDR2 sequences are LNHDA and SQIVND (reference sequence). Trimming took 4 bases from V and 3 from J; bases not matched to a gene: 3. This CDR3 comprises 14 residues. The CDR3 sequence is CASSNQGVNQPQHF. The CDR3 nucleotides are TGTGCCAGTAGTAATCAGGGGGTCAATCAGCCCCAGCATTTT.

This chain joins TRBV18 and TRBJ1-5, with no clear D. CDR3 length: 12 amino acids. Looked up from germline, CDR1 is KGHSH and CDR2 is LQKENI. V was pared by 4 bases and J by 5 bases, with 6 bases between. The CDR3 reads CASSQQYQPQHF. The DNA of the CDR3 is TGTGCCAGCTCACAACAGTATCAGCCCCAGCATTTT. Combining the CDR3 with reference TRBV18 and TRBJ1-5 gives the whole variable domain NAGVMQNPRHLVRRRGQEARLRCSPMKGHSHVYWYRQLPEEGLKFMVYLQKENIIDESGMPKERFSAEFPKEGPSILRIQQVVRGDSAAYFCASSQQYQPQHFGDGTRLSIL.

In this sample, this clone turned up a few times. The chain recombines TRBV4-1 with TRBJ1-4, with 10 bases lining up with TRBD1. Trimming at V came to 3 bases and at J to 3 bases, leaving 7 bases not matched to a gene. The CDR3 is made up of 17 amino acids. Germline V gene lookup returns CDR1 MGHRA and CDR2 YSYEKL. The CDR3 nucleotides read TGCGCCAGCAGCCAGATTGGGACAGGGGTTGCTAATGAAAAACTGTTTTTT. Protein sequence: CASSQIGTGVANEKLFF.

The rearrangement links TRBV7-6 to TRBJ2-1, with D maybe TRBD1 (6 bases). CDR3 length: 13 residues. The germline V and J ends were trimmed by 4 bases and 7 bases, with 11 bases remaining between them. Per germline, CDR1 SGHVS and CDR2 FNYEAQ. In nucleotides, the CDR3 is TGTGCCAGCAGCTCCCTGAGGGGGAATGAGCAGTTCTTC. Translating it yields CASSSLRGNEQFF.

CDR3 sequence (DNA): TGTGCCAGCAGCCAACAGGGTGCTGGAAACACCATATATTTT. It is translated as CASSQQGAGNTIYF. The chain is built from TRBV7-2 and TRBJ1-3; D may be TRBD1 (6 bases). This CDR3 comprises 14 residues. The germline V gene encodes CDR1 SGHTA and CDR2 FQGNSA. Trimming removed 5 bases at V and 2 bases at J, with 10 bases between.

V usage is TRBV5-4 and J usage is TRBJ2-7; 10 nucleotides align to TRBD2. J was trimmed by 6 bases and V by 0 bases; bases with no gene match: 6. The CDR3 loop spans 15 amino acids. CDR1 and CDR2 (germline): SGHNT, YYREEE (reference sequence). CDR3 loop: CASSLGAGGFGEQYF. CDR3 coding DNA: TGTGCCAGCAGCTTGGGAGCGGGAGGGTTTGGCGAGCAGTACTTC.

This rearrangement joins TRBV10-3 to TRBJ1-2; 10 bases fit TRBD1. Germline V gene data show CDR1 as ENHRY and CDR2 as SYGVKD. This CDR3 has 13 residues. V trimming: 6 bases; J trimming: 5 bases; junction bases outside the gene matches: 3. In DNA form, the CDR3 reads TGTGCCATCAGCCGGGACAGGGGATATGGCTACACCTTC. This codes for CAISRDRGYGYTF.